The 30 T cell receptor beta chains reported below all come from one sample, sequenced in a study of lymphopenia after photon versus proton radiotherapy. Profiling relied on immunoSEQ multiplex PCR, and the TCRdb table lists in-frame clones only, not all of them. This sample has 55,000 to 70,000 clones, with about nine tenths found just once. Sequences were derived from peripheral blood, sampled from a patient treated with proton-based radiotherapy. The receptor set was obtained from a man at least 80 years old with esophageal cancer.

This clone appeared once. Written as DNA, the CDR3 is TGCGCCAGCAGCCAAGATCGGGGCGGAACCTATGGCTACACCTTC. Residues: CASSQDRGGTYGYTF. The chain links TRBV4-3 to TRBJ1-2; weak D call: TRBD1 (5 bases). Per germline, CDR1 LGHNA and CDR2 YSLEER. The ends were cut back, 0 bases at V and 4 bases at J, with 12 bases in the middle. There are 15 residues in the CDR3.

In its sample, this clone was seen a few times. The CDR3 sequence is CASSFQDGSYGYTF. The CDR3 coding sequence is TGTGCCAGCAGCTTTCAAGACGGGAGCTATGGCTACACCTTC. The chain recombines TRBV7-2 with TRBJ1-2; D is unresolved. V lost 3 bases, J lost 4 bases, and 12 bases lay in between. This CDR3 has 14 residues. Germline V gives CDR1 SGHTA, CDR2 FQGNSA. The entire variable domain, with the rest obtained from reference TRBV7-2 and TRBJ1-2, is as follows: GAGVSQSPSNKVTEKGKDVELRCDPISGHTALYWYRQSLGQGLEFLIYFQGNSAPDKSGLPSDRFSAERTGGSVSTLTIQRTQQEDSAVYLCASSFQDGSYGYTFGSGTRLTVV.

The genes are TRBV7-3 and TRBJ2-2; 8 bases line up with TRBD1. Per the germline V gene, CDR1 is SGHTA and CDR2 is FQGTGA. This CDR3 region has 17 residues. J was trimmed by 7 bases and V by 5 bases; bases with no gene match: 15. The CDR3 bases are TGTGCCAGCAGCATTGACCGGGACAGGAGTAGTGACGGGGAGCTGTTTTTT. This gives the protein CASSIDRDRSSDGELFF.

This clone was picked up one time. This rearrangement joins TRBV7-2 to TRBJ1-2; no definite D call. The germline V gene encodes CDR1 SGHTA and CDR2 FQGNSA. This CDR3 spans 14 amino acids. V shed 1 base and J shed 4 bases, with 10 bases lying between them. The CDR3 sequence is CASSLGPLGYGYTF. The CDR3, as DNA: TGTGCCAGCAGCTTAGGGCCCCTCGGCTATGGCTACACCTTC.

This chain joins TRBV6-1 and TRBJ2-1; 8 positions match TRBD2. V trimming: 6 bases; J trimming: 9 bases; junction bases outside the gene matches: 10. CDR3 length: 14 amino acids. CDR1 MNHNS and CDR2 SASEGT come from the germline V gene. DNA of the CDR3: TGTGCCAGCAGCTTGCCGGGGGGGCTCGGTGAGCAGTTCTTC. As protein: CASSLPGGLGEQFF.

DNA of the CDR3: TGTGCCAGCAGTACCATAAGGCGGACAGGGAACTATGGCTACACCTTC. This encodes CASSTIRRTGNYGYTF. V gene TRBV27 combines with J gene TRBJ1-2; 8 bases line up with TRBD1. The length of the CDR3 is 16 residues. Germline V CDR1 and CDR2: MNHEY, SMNVEV (reference sequence). The junction had 10 bases not matched to a gene; V was cut back by 5 bases and J by 2 bases.

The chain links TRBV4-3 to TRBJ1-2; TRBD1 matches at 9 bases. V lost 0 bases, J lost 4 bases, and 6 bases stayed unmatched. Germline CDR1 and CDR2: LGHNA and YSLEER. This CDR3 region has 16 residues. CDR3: CASSQEYGQGRYGYTF. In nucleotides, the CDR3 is TGCGCCAGCAGCCAAGAGTACGGACAGGGGCGCTATGGCTACACCTTC.

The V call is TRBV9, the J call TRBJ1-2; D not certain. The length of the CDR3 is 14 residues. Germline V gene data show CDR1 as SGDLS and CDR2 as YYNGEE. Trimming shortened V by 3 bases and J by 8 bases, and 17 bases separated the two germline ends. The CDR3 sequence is CASSGRALPGGYTF. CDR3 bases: TGTGCCAGCAGCGGACGCGCGCTTCCCGGGGGCTACACCTTC. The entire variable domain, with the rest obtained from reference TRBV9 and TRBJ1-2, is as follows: DSGVTQTPKHLITATGQRVTLRCSPRSGDLSVYWYQQSLDQGLQFLIQYYNGEERAKGNILERFSAQQFPDLHSELNLSSLELGDSALYFCASSGRALPGGYTFGSGTRLTVV.

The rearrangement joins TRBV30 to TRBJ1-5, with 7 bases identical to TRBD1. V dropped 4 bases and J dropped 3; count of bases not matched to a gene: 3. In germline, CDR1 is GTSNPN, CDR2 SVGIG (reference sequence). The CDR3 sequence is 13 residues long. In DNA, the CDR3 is TGTGCCTGGAAGGGACAGTACAATCAGCCCCAGCATTTT. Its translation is CAWKGQYNQPQHF.

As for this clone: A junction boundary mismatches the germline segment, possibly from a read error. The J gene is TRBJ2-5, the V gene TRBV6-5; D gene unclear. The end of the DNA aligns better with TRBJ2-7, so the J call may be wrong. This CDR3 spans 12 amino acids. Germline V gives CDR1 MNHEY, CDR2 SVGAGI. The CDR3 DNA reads TGTGCCAGCAGCTCGTGGTCCTCCGAGCAGTACTTC. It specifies CASSSWSSEQYF.

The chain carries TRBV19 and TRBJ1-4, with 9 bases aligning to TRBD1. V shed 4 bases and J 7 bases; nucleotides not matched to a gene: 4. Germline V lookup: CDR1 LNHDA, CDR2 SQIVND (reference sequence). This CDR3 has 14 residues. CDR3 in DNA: TGTGCCAGTAGTACGGACAGGGGTAGTGAAAAACTGTTTTTT. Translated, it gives CASSTDRGSEKLFF.

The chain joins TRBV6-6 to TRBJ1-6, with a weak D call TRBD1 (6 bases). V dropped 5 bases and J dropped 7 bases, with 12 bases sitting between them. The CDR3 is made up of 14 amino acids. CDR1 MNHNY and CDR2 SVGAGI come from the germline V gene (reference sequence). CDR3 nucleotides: TGTGCCAGCAGTCCGACAGGAGACAATTCACCCCTCCACTTT. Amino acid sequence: CASSPTGDNSPLHF.

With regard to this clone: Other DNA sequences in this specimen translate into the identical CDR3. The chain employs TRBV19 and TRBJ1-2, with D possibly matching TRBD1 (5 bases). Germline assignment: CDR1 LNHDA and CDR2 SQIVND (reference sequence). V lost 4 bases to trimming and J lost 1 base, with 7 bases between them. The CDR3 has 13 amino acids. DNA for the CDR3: TGTGCCAGTAGTAGGGACGGTAACTATGGCTACACCTTC. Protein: CASSRDGNYGYTF.

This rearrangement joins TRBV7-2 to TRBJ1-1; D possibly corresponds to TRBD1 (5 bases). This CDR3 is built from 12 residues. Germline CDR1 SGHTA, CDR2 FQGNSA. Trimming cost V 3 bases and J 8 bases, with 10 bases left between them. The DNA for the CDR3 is TGTGCCAGCAGCTTCTCAGGGAGGGAAGCTTTCTTT. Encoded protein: CASSFSGREAFF.

CDR3 nucleotides: TGTGCCAGCGGACCAGGGGGTACTACTGGGGCCAACGTCCTGACTTTC. Its protein is CASGPGGTTGANVLTF. The chain has TRBV7-2 and TRBJ2-6; TRBD1 aligns across 7 bases. The CDR3 runs 16 residues. Germline V lookup: CDR1 SGHTA, CDR2 FQGNSA. The junction had 9 bases not matched to a gene; V was cut back by 8 bases and J by 2 bases.

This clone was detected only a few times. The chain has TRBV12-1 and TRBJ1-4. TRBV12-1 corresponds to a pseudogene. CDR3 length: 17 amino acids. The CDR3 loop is CASSFAGSAKTNEKLFF. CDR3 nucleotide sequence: TGTGCCAGCAGCTTTGCGGGCAGCGCCAAAACTAATGAAAAACTGTTTTTT.

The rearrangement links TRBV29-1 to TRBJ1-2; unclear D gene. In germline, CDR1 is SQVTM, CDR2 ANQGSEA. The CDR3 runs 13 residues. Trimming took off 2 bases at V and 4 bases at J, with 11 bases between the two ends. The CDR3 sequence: CSVELDAGYGYTF. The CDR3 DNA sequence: TGCAGCGTTGAACTGGATGCCGGCTATGGCTACACCTTC.

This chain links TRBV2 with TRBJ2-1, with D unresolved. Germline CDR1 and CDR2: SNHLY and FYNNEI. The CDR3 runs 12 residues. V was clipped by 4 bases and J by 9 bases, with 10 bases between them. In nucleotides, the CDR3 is TGTGCCAGCAGTGGAGATTCAGGTGAGCAGTTCTTC. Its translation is CASSGDSGEQFF.

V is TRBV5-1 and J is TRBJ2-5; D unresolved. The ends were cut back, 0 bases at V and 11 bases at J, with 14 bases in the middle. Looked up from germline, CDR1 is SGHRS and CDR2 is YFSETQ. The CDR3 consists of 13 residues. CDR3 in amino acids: CASSLDPGNEQYF. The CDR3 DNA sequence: TGCGCCAGCAGCTTGGATCCCGGAAATGAGCAGTACTTC.

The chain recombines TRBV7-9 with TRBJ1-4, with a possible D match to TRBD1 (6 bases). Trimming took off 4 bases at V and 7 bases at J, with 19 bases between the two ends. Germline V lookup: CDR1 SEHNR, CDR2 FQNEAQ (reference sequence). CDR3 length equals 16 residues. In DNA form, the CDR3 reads TGTGCCAGCAGCTCCCCGGCGACAGGCCCCTTTGAAAAACTGTTTTTT. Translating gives CASSSPATGPFEKLFF.

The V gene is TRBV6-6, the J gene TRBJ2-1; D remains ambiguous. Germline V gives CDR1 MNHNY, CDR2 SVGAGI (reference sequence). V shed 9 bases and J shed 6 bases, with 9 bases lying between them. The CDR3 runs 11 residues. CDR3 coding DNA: TGTGCCAGTGTGGACCTCAATGAGCAGTTCTTC. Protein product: CASVDLNEQFF.

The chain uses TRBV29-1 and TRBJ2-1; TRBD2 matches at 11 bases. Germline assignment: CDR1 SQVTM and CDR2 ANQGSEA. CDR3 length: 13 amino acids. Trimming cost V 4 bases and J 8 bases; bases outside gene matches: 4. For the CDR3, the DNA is TGCAGCGTTGGCCTAGCGGGAGGATATGAGCAGTTCTTC. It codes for CSVGLAGGYEQFF.

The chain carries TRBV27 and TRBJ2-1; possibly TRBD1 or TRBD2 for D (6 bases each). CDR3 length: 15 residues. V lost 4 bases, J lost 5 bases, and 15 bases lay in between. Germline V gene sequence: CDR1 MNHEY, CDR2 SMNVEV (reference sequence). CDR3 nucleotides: TGTGCCAGCAGTTCGGGACTCCCAGGGGACAATGAGCAGTTCTTC. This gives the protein CASSSGLPGDNEQFF.

The CDR3 nucleotides are TGTGCCAGCAGTTACTCCTCCGGGACAGGTGTTTACGAGCAGTACTTC. It codes for CASSYSSGTGVYEQYF. The chain employs TRBV6-5 and TRBJ2-7; 8 bases are a match to TRBD1. Per the germline V gene, CDR1 is MNHEY and CDR2 is SVGAGI. The length of the CDR3 is 16 residues. J was trimmed by 4 bases and V by 0 bases; bases with no gene match: 8.

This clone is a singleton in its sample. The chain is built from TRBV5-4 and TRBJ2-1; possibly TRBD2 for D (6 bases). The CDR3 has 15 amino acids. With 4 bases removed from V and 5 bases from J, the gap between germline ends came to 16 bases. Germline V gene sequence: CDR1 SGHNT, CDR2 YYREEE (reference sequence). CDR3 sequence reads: CASSPTRSGDNEQFF. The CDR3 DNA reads TGTGCCAGCAGCCCGACTAGGTCGGGTGACAATGAGCAGTTCTTC.

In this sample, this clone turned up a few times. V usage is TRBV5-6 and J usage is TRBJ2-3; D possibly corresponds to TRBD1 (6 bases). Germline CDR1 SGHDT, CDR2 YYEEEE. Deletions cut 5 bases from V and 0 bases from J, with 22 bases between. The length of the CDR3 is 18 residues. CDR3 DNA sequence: TGTGCCAGCAGTTTTAAAACGTGGTCCAGGGGTAGCACAGATACGCAGTATTTT. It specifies CASSFKTWSRGSTDTQYF.

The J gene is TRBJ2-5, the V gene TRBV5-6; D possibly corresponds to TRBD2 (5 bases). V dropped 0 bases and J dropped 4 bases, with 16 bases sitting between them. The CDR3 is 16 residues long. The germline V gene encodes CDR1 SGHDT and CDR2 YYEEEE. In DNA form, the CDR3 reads TGTGCCAGCAGCTTGGCCTCCACGGGGAATCTAGAGACCCAGTACTTC. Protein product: CASSLASTGNLETQYF.

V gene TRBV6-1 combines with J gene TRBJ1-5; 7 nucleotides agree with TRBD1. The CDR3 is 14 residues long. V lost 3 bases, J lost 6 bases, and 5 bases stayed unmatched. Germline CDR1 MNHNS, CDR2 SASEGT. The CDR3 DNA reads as TGTGCCAGCAGTGACCCAGGGGGGGTTCAGCCCCAGCATTTT. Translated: CASSDPGGVQPQHF.

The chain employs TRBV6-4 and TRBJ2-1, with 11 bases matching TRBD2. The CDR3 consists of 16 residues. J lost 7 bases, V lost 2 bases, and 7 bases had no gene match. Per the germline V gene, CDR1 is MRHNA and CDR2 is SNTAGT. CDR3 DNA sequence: TGTGCCAGCAGTGACCTTAGCGGGAGGGCCGGTAATGAGCAGTTCTTC. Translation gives CASSDLSGRAGNEQFF.

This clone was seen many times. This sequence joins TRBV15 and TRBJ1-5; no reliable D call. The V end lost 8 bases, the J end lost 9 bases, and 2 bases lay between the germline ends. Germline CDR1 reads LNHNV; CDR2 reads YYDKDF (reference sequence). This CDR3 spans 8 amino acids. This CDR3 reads CATWPQHF. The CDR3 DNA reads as TGTGCCACCTGGCCCCAGCATTTT. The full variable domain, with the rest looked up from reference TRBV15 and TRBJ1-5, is DAMVIQNPRYQVTQFGKPVTLSCSQTLNHNVMYWYQQKSSQAPKLLFHYYDKDFNNEADTPDNFQSRRPNTSFCFLDIRSPGLGDTAMYLCATWPQHFGDGTRLSIL.